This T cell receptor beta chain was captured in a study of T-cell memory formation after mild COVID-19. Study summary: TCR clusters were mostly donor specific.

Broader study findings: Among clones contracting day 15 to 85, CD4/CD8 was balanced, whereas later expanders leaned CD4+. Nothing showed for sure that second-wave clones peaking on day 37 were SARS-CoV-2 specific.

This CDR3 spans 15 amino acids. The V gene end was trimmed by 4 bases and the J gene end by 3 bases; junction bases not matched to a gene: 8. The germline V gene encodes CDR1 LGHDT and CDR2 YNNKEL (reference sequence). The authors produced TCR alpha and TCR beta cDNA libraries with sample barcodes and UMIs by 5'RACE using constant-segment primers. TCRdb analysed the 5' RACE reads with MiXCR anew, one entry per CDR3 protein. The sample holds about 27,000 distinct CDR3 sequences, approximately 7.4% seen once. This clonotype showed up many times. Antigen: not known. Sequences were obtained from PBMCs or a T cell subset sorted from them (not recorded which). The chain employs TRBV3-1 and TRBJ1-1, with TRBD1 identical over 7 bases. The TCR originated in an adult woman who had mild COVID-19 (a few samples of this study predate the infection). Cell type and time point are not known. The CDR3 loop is CASSPTGVRDTEAFF. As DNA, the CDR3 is TGTGCCAGCAGCCCTACAGGGGTTCGCGACACTGAAGCTTTCTTT.